This T cell receptor beta chain was profiled in a study of shared clonotypes between healthy human individuals. General study findings and limits: For naive CD4 cells, around 5% of clonotypes were shared across a few donors.

Terminally differentiated effector memory CD45RA+ cells were excluded by CCR7 positive selection of CD45RO-negative cells. Sequencing used immunoSEQ multiplex PCR; TCRdb keeps in-frame clones, though not all of them. Seen here are some 2,000,000 clones, over 85% observed once, and the top ten hold 0.85% to 1.3%. On this clone itself: Its specificity is unknown.

This CDR3 has 14 residues. Trimming cost V 1 base and J 6 bases, with 13 bases left between them. CDR1 is SEHNR, CDR2 FQNEAQ, per germline (reference sequence). The sequenced sample was naive CD8+ T cells sorted from blood. This TCR was recovered from a man younger than 35 in good health. The chain links TRBV7-9 to TRBJ2-7; D is unresolved. The CDR3 spells CASSLERSSLEQYF. Written as DNA, the CDR3 is TGTGCCAGCAGCTTAGAAAGGAGCTCTCTCGAGCAGTACTTC.